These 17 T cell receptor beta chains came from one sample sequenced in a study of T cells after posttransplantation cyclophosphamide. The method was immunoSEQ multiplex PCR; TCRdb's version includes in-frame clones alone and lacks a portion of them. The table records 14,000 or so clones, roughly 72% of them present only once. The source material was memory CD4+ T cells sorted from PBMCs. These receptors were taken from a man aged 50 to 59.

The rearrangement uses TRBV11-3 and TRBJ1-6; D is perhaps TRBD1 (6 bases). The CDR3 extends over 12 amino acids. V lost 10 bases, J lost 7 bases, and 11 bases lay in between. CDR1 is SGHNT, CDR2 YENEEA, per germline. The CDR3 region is CATGQGNSPLHF. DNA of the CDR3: TGTGCCACGGGGCAGGGGAATTCACCCCTCCACTTT.

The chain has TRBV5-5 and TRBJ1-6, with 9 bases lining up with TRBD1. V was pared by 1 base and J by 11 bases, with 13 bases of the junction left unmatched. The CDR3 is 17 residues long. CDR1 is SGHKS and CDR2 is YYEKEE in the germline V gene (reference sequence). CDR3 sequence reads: CASSLYLMGQGETPLHF. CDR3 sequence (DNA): TGTGCCAGCAGCTTGTATTTGATGGGACAGGGAGAAACACCCCTCCACTTT.

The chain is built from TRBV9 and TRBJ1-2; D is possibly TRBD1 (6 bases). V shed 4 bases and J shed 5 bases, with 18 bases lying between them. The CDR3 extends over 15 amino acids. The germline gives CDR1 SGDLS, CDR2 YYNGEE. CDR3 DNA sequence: TGTGCCAGCAGCATGACAGGCCCCCAGCAGTATGGCTACACCTTC. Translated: CASSMTGPQQYGYTF.

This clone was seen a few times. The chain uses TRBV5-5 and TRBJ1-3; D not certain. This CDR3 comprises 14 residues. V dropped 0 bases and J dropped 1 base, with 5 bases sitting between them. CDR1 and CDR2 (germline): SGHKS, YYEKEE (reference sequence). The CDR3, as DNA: TGTGCCAGCAGCTTGGTAGTTTCTGGAAACACCATATATTTT. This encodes CASSLVVSGNTIYF.

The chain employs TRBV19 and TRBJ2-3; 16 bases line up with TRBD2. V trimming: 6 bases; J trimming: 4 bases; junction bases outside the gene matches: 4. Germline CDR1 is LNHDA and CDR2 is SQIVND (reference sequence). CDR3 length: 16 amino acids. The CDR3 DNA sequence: TGTGCCAGTAGGGGACTAGCGGGGGGGCAGGCAGATACGCAGTATTTT. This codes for CASRGLAGGQADTQYF.

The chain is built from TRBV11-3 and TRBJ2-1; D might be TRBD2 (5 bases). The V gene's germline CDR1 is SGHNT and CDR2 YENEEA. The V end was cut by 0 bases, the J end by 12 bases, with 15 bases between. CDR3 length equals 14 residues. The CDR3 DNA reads TGTGCCAGCAGCTTAGATATAGGCCTTCGGGGGCAGTTCTTC. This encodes CASSLDIGLRGQFF.

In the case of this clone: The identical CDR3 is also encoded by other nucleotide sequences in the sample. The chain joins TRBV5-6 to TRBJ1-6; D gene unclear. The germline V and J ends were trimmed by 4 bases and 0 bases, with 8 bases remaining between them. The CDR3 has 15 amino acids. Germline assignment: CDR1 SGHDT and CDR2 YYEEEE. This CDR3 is CASSLRGSYNSPLHF. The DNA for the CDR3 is TGTGCCAGCAGCCTCAGAGGCTCCTATAATTCACCCCTCCACTTT.

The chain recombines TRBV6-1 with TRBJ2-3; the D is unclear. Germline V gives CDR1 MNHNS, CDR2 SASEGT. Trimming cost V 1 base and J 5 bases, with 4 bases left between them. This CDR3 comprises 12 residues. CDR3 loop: CASSEVGDTQYF. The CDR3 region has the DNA TGTGCCAGCAGTGAAGTCGGAGATACGCAGTATTTT.

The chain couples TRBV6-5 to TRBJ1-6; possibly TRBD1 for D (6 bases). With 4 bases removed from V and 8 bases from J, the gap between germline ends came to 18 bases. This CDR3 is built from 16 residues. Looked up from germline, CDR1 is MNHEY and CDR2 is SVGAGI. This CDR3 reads CASSWARGLADSPLHF. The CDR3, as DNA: TGTGCCAGCAGTTGGGCCAGGGGTCTGGCGGATTCACCCCTCCACTTT.

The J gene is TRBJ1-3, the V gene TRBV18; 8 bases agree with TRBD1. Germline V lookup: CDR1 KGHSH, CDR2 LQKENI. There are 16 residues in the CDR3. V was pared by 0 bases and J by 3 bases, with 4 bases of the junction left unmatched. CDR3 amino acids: CASSPPQGASGNTIYF. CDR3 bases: TGTGCCAGCTCACCACCGCAGGGGGCTAGTGGAAACACCATATATTTT.

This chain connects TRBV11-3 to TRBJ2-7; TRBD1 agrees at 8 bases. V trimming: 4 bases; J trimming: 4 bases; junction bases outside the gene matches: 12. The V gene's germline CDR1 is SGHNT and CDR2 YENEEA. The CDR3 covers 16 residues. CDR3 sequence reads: CASSSVPGQVAYEQYF. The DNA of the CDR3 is TGTGCCAGCAGCTCAGTACCGGGACAGGTAGCATACGAGCAGTACTTC. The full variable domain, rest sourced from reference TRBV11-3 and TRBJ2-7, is EAGVVQSPRYKIIEKKQPVAFWCNPISGHNTLYWYLQNLGQGPELLIRYENEEAVDDSQLPKDRFSAERLKGVDSTLKIQPAELGDSAVYLCASSSVPGQVAYEQYFGPGTRLTVT.

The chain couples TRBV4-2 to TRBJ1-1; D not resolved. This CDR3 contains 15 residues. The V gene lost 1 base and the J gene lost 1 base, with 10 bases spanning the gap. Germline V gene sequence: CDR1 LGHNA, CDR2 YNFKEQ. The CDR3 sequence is CASSQGFPRNTEAFF. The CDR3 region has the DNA TGTGCCAGCAGCCAAGGATTTCCCAGGAACACTGAAGCTTTCTTT.

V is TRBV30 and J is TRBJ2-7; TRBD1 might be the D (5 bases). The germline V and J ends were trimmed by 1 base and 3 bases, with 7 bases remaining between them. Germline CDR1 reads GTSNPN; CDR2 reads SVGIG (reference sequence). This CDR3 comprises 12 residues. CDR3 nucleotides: TGTGCCTGGAGTGGACAGTTCTACGAGCAGTACTTC. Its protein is CAWSGQFYEQYF.

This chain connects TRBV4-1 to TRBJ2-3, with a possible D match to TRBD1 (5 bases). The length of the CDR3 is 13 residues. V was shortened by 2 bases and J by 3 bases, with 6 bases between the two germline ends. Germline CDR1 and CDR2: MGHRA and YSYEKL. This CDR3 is CASSQPGTDTQYF. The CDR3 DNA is TGCGCCAGCAGCCAACCAGGGACAGATACGCAGTATTTT.

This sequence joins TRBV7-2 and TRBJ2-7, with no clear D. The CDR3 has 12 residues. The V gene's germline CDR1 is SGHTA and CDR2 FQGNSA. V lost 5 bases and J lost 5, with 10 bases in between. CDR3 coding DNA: TGTGCCAGCAGCCCACGAGGCGACGAGCAGTACTTC. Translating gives CASSPRGDEQYF.

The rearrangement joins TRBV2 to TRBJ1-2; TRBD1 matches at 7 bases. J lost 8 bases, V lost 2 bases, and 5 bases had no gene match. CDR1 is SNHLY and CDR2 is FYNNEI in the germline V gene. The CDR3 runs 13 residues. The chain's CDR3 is CASSEKGAEGYTF. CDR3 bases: TGTGCCAGCAGTGAAAAGGGGGCAGAAGGCTACACCTTC.

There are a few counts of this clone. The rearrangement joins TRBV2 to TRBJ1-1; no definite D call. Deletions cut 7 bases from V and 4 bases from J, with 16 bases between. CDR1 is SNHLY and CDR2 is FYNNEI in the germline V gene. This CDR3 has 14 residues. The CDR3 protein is CASKEIVIVTEAFF. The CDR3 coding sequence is TGTGCCAGCAAAGAAATAGTAATTGTCACTGAAGCTTTCTTT. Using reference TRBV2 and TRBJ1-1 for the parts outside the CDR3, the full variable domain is EPEVTQTPSHQVTQMGQEVILRCVPISNHLYFYWYRQILGQKVEFLVSFYNNEISEKSEIFDDQFSVERPDGSNFTLKIRSTKLEDSAMYFCASKEIVIVTEAFFGQGTRLTVV.